Given below is one T cell receptor beta chain in context. Antigen unknown. The CDR3 runs 13 residues. V dropped 3 bases and J dropped 6; count of bases not matched to a gene: 2. The germline gives CDR1 MNHNS, CDR2 SASEGT. Some clones are missing from TCRdb's copy, which holds only in-frame ones; the method was immunoSEQ multiplex PCR. The sample holds roughly 220,000 clones, about 65% seen once. These data come from a study of shared clonotypes between healthy human individuals. Study-wide results and limits: Among several donors, roughly 5% of naive CD4 clonotypes were found in common. Estimated clonotype richness was generally higher in naive than memory subsets.

The chain employs TRBV6-1 and TRBJ1-2; 9 bases match TRBD1. The sequence derives from a man aged 25 to 40 in good health. Sequenced material: memory CD4+ T cells sorted from blood. Stated subset: CD45RA-negative fraction. As DNA, the CDR3 is TGTGCCAGCAGTGAGACAGGGGGTAATGGCTACACCTTC. Translating gives CASSETGGNGYTF.